Included here is one T cell receptor beta chain sequence, with context. Sequencing used immunoSEQ multiplex PCR; TCRdb keeps in-frame clones, though not all of them. The profile covers 150,000 or so clones, with about 90% appearing a single time and approximately 12% taken by the ten largest. CDR1 and CDR2 from the germline V gene are MGHRA and YSYEKL. This CDR3 has 15 amino acids. The V gene lost 1 base and the J gene lost 3 bases, with 11 bases spanning the gap. The data were obtained in a study of control samples from healthy donors and cancer patients. Source material: blood. The sequence was obtained from a young man in good health. The chain links TRBV4-1 to TRBJ2-3; the D is unclear. The CDR3 DNA follows: TGCGCCAGCAGCCAAGCTTGGTCAGTTACAGATACGCAGTATTTT. Translated: CASSQAWSVTDTQYF.